This TCR beta chain was observed in a study of blood T cell repertoires in COVID-19. Background on the study: T cells, B-cell-depleted T cells, or PBMCs supplied cDNA or gDNA.

The CDR3 sequence is 14 residues long. The V end was cut by 3 bases, the J end by 8 bases, with 19 bases between. Germline CDR1 reads GTSNPN; CDR2 reads SVGIG (reference sequence). During active infection, Seattle patients enrolled and were then monitored through disease. Authors' data handling: Quantification of nucleated cells was approximated via reference gene primer amplification. Generated by immunoSEQ multiplex PCR, the TCRdb table keeps only in-frame clones and is missing some. V, J and clone size reflect that table, while D and trimming were determined from the DNA. The sample records 300,000 to 450,000 clones, approximately 89% being singletons.

Sequencing input: peripheral blood. V gene TRBV30 combines with J gene TRBJ1-2; D is perhaps TRBD1 (5 bases). The TCR originated in a woman aged 25 to 39 with COVID-19, enrolled during active disease. In DNA, the CDR3 is TGTGCCTGGAGACCCGTTGGGGGGAAAGGGGGCTACACCTTC. Its protein product is CAWRPVGGKGGYTF.